In this sample, the clone carrying this T cell receptor beta chain turned up once. The data were taken from a study of blood T cell repertoires in COVID-19. Turning to the study itself: Some COVID-19 samples were acute and others convalescent; all came from the United States, Italy and Spain. PBMCs, B-cell-depleted T cells, or T cells provided the cDNA or gDNA that made up the material.

As processed by the authors: Amplified reference gene primers provided the basis for estimating nucleated cell counts. Here immunoSEQ multiplex PCR was the method, and the copy in TCRdb shows in-frame clones only, minus some. That table supplies the V and J calls and clone size; D and trimming were determined from the DNA. The sample carries some 220,000 clones, more than 75% recorded once. Seattle patient enrollment occurred during active infection, with longitudinal follow-up thereafter. The trim removed 4 bases at V and 3 bases at J, leaving 3 bases unmatched. CDR1 and CDR2 (germline): MGHRA, YSYEKL. The CDR3 covers 14 residues.

Source material: peripheral blood. This TCR derives from a woman in her 70s with COVID-19, enrolled during active disease. J is TRBJ2-7 and V is TRBV4-1; 10 bases map to TRBD2. DNA for the CDR3: TGCGCCAGCAGCCCTGGACTAGCGGTCTACGAGCAGTACTTC. It specifies CASSPGLAVYEQYF.